This T cell receptor beta chain was recorded in a study of cytomegalovirus exposure and HLA in healthy donors. Study conclusions and caveats: Owing to their indistinguishability, certain V segments, notably TRBV6-2 and TRBV6-3, were excluded.

Germline lookup yields CDR1 SGDLS and CDR2 YYNGEE. Trimming removed 0 bases from V and 8 bases from J; junction bases left unmatched: 8. The CDR3 covers 15 residues. The study ran its PCR with 60 Vbeta and 13 Jbeta primers. Profiling relied on immunoSEQ multiplex PCR, and the TCRdb table lists in-frame clones only, not all of them. The sample yields roughly 95,000 clones, 76% seen once. Remarks on this clone: Its matching antigen is unknown.

The sample consisted of PBMCs. The TCR comes from a man aged 25 to 45 in good health and CMV-seropositive. The gene calls are TRBV9 and TRBJ2-1, with 7 bases matching TRBD2. Here the CDR3 DNA reads TGTGCCAGCAGCGTAGAGGGGAGGGGTATGCATGAGCAGTTCTTC. Protein: CASSVEGRGMHEQFF. Based on the CDR3 plus reference TRBV9 and TRBJ2-1, the full variable domain is DSGVTQTPKHLITATGQRVTLRCSPRSGDLSVYWYQQSLDQGLQFLIQYYNGEERAKGNILERFSAQQFPDLHSELNLSSLELGDSALYFCASSVEGRGMHEQFFGPGTRLTVL.